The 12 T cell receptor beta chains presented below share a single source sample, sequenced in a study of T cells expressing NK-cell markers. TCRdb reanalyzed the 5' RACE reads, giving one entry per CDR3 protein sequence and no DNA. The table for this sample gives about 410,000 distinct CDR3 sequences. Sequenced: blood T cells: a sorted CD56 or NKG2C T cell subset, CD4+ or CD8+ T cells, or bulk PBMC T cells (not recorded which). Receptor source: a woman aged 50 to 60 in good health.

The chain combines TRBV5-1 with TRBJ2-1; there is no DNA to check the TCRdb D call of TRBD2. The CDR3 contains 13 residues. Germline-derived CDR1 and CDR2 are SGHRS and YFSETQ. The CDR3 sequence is CASSPTSDNEQFF.

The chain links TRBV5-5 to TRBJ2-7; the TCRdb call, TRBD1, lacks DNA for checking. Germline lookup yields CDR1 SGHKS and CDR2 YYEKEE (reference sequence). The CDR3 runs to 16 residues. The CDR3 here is CASTPYRGTGNYEQYF.

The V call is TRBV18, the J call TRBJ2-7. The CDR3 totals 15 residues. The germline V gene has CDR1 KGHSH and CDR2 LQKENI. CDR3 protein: CASSPPGVSVYEQYF. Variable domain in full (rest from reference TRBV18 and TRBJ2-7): NAGVMQNPRHLVRRRGQEARLRCSPMKGHSHVYWYRQLPEEGLKFMVYLQKENIIDESGMPKERFSAEFPKEGPSILRIQQVVRGDSAAYFCASSPPGVSVYEQYFGPGTRLTVT.

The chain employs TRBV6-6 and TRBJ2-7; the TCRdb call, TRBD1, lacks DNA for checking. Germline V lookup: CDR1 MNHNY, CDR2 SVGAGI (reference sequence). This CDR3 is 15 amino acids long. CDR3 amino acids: CASSSTGLRSYEQYF.

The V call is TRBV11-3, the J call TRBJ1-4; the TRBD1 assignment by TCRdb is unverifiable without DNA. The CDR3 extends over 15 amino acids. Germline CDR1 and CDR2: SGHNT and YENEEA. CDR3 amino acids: CASSDYTGTYEKLFF.

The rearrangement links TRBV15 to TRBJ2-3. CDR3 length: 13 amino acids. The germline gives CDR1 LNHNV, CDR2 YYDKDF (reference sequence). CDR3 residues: CATSRAGSDTQYF.

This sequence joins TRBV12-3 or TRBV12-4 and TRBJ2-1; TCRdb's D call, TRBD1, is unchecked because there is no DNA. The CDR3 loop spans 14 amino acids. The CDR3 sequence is CASSPRDEQGEQFF.

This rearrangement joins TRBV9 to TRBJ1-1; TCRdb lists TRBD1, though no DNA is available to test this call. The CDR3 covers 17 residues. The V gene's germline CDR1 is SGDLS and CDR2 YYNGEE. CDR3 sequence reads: CASSVVPGRDMNTEAFF. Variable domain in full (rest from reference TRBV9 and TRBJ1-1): DSGVTQTPKHLITATGQRVTLRCSPRSGDLSVYWYQQSLDQGLQFLIQYYNGEERAKGNILERFSAQQFPDLHSELNLSSLELGDSALYFCASSVVPGRDMNTEAFFGQGTRLTVV.

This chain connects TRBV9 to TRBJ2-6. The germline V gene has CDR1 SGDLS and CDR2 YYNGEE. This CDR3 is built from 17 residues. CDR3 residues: CASSVGLLVTGANVLTF.

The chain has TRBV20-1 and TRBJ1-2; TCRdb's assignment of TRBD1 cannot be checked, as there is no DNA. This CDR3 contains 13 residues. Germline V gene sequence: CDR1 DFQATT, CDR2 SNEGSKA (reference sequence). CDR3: CSAPGSRDYGYTF.

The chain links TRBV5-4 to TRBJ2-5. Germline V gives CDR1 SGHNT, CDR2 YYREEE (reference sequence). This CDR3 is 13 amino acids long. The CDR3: CASSHSAQETQYF.

CDR3 amino acids: CASRLGGDNEQFF. The V and J genes are TRBV12-3 or TRBV12-4 and TRBJ2-1; as DNA is missing, the TRBD2 call by TCRdb cannot be tested. The CDR3 totals 13 residues.